The 7 T cell receptor beta chains below all came from one sample that was sequenced in a study of blood T cell repertoires in COVID-19. Measured with immunoSEQ multiplex PCR; TCRdb has only the in-frame clones, and not every one. The sample yields under 120,000 clones, roughly 80% seen once. The sequenced sample was peripheral blood. The source is a man between 65 and 85 years old with active or convalescent COVID-19.

The J gene is TRBJ2-3, the V gene TRBV24-1, with TRBD2 matching 12 bases. In germline, CDR1 is KGHDR, CDR2 SFDVKD. The V and J ends lost 3 bases and 6 bases, in that order; junction bases with no gene match: 15. The CDR3 contains 19 residues. The CDR3 region is CATSDPLAGGSSKGDTQYF. The CDR3 DNA sequence: TGTGCCACCAGTGATCCCCTAGCGGGAGGGTCCTCTAAAGGGGATACGCAGTATTTT.

A note on this clone: Distinct nucleotide sequences in the sample also encode this CDR3. V usage is TRBV12-3 or TRBV12-4 and J usage is TRBJ1-2; TRBD1 is a possible D gene (5 bases). The V end was cut by 1 base, the J end by 4 bases, with 7 bases between. This CDR3 region has 13 residues. CDR3 DNA sequence: TGTGCCAGCAGTTTAGGGCAGGGCTATGGCTACACCTTC. It is translated as CASSLGQGYGYTF.

The CDR3 bases are TGTGCCATCAGTGAGGACAGGGCCTATGGCTACACCTTC. Amino acid sequence: CAISEDRAYGYTF. V and J are TRBV10-3 and TRBJ1-2; 7 nucleotides agree with TRBD1. Germline lookup yields CDR1 ENHRY and CDR2 SYGVKD. This CDR3 region has 13 residues. V lost 2 bases to trimming and J lost 4 bases; unmatched junction nucleotides: 1.

J is TRBJ1-2 and V is TRBV9; D gene unclear. V was clipped by 4 bases and J by 1 base, with 17 bases between them. Germline V gene data show CDR1 as SGDLS and CDR2 as YYNGEE. The CDR3 loop spans 16 amino acids. CDR3 sequence: CASSPSPAGLNYGYTF. CDR3 nucleotide sequence: TGTGCCAGCAGCCCTTCCCCGGCCGGACTTAACTATGGCTACACCTTC.

The chain joins TRBV6-5 to TRBJ1-2, with 8 bases identical to TRBD1. The CDR3 sequence is 14 residues long. Per germline, CDR1 MNHEY and CDR2 SVGAGI. Trimming took 6 bases from V and 8 from J; bases not matched to a gene: 11. CDR3 DNA sequence: TGTGCCAGCAGCCATCCACGGACAGGGACAGGCTACACCTTC. Protein: CASSHPRTGTGYTF.

CDR3 DNA sequence: TGTGCCAGTAGTATAGGGGACAGTCCCAATCAGCCCCAGCATTTT. It specifies CASSIGDSPNQPQHF. The chain combines TRBV19 with TRBJ1-5; TRBD1 agrees at 7 bases. The V gene end was trimmed by 1 base and the J gene end by 3 bases; junction bases not matched to a gene: 3. The CDR3 has 15 amino acids. Germline lookup yields CDR1 LNHDA and CDR2 SQIVND (reference sequence).

The chain is built from TRBV5-8 and TRBJ1-3; 7 bases are a match to TRBD1. Germline V gene sequence: CDR1 SGHTS, CDR2 YDEGEE. The V gene end was trimmed by 4 bases and the J gene end by 0 bases; junction bases not matched to a gene: 4. The CDR3 has 15 amino acids. Here the CDR3 reads CASSTGQVSGNTIYF. DNA of the CDR3: TGTGCCAGCAGCACCGGACAGGTCTCTGGAAACACCATATATTTT.